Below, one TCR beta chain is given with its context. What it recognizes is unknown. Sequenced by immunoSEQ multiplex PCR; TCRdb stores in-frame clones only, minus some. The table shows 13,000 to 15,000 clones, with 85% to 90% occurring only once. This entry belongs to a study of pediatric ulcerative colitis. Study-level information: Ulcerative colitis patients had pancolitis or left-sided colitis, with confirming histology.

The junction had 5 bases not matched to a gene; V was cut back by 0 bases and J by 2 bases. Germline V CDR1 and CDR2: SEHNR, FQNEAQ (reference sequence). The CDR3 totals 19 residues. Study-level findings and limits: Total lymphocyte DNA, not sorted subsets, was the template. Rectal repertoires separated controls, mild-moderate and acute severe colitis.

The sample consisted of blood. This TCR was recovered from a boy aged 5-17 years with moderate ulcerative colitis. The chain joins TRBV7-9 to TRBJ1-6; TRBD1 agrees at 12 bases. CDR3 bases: TGTGCCAGCAGCTTAGCGCAGGGGACAGGGGGCGCCTATAATTCACCCCTCCACTTT. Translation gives CASSLAQGTGGAYNSPLHF.